Listed below are T cell receptor beta chains from one sample, sequenced in a study of regulatory T cells in long-lasting Graves disease. TCRdb re-called the multiplex PCR reads through MiXCR, storing one row per CDR3 protein. Here the sample spans 350,000 to 400,000 distinct CDR3 sequences, 15% to 18% being singletons. The starting material was peripheral blood mononuclear cells (PBMCs), obtained at new diagnosis, from a patient treated with antithyroid drugs. The receptors derive from a female donor with Graves disease. CDR3s include the opening cysteine and the closing phenylalanine or tryptophan. A D gene is named only where the DNA matches it firmly. Expanded clones get a size class; other rows say once, few or many, or leave the size out.

D: -; V: TRBV3-1; J: TRBJ1-2; size: few; CDR3: CASSQEVGVSSAYYGYTF; DNA: TGTGCCAGCAGCCAAGAAGTAGGGGTCTCCTCGGCCTACTATGGCTACACCTTC
D: -; V: TRBV6-2/TRBV6-3; J: TRBJ1-1; size: many; CDR3: CASSYSKGVFSEAFF; DNA: TGTGCCAGCAGTTACTCGAAGGGGGTTTTCAGTGAAGCTTTCTTT
D: -; V: TRBV27; J: TRBJ2-7; size: -; CDR3: CASSLSLEPLTRRYF; DNA: TGTGCCAGCAGTTTATCGCTAGAACCGCTCACCAGGAGGTACTTC
D: -; V: TRBV2; J: TRBJ2-2; size: -; CDR3: CASSGPGVNTGELFF; DNA: TGTGCCAGCAGTGGGCCAGGGGTGAACACCGGGGAGCTGTTTTTT
D: -; V: TRBV7-2; J: TRBJ2-7; size: many; CDR3: CASSRDAVLREQYF; DNA: TGTGCCAGCAGCCGCGACGCAGTTCTAAGAGAGCAGTACTTC
D: TRBD1; V: TRBV4-1; J: TRBJ1-4; size: many; CDR3: CASSQMGQPSEKLFF; DNA: TGCGCCAGCAGCCAAATGGGACAGCCTTCTGAAAAACTGTTTTTT
D: -; V: TRBV7-6; J: TRBJ2-3; size: many; CDR3: CASSRTGGSTDTQYF; DNA: TGTGCCAGCAGCAGGACTGGGGGAAGCACAGATACGCAGTATTTT
D: TRBD2; V: TRBV5-1; J: TRBJ2-1; size: many; CDR3: CASSFPSGLAGGNEQFF; DNA: TGCGCCAGCAGCTTCCCATCCGGACTAGCGGGAGGCAATGAGCAGTTCTTC
D: -; V: TRBV20-1; J: TRBJ1-2; size: many; CDR3: CSARSKRAGGGYTF; DNA: TGCAGTGCTAGGTCGAAGAGGGCAGGTGGGGGCTACACCTTC
D: -; V: TRBV19; J: TRBJ1-1; size: many; CDR3: CASSILVGVDTEAFF; DNA: TGTGCCAGTAGTATTCTGGTTGGGGTTGACACTGAAGCTTTCTTT
D: -; V: TRBV20-1; J: TRBJ1-1; size: many; CDR3: CSASSSYTEAFF; DNA: TGCAGTGCTAGTTCCAGTTACACTGAAGCTTTCTTT
D: TRBD2; V: TRBV20-1; J: TRBJ2-5; size: many; CDR3: CSARDSTSGGQETQYF; DNA: TGCAGTGCTAGAGATTCGACTAGCGGGGGGCAAGAGACCCAGTACTTC
D: TRBD2; V: TRBV7-2; J: TRBJ2-3; size: -; CDR3: CASSLVLAGGPSTDTQYF; DNA: TGTGCCAGCAGCTTAGTTCTAGCGGGAGGCCCTAGCACAGATACGCAGTATTTT
D: -; V: TRBV18; J: TRBJ2-2; size: -; CDR3: CASSPLTGPNTGELFF; DNA: TGTGCCAGCTCACCCCTGACAGGACCTAACACCGGGGAGCTGTTTTTT
D: TRBD1; V: TRBV28; J: TRBJ2-7; size: many; CDR3: CASNNRGRGGDEQYF; DNA: TGTGCCAGCAACAACAGGGGAAGGGGTGGTGACGAGCAGTACTTC
D: -; V: TRBV29-1; J: TRBJ1-3; size: few; CDR3: CSGHIGGNSGNTIYF; DNA: TGCAGCGGACACATTGGCGGCAACTCTGGAAACACCATATATTTT
D: -; V: TRBV11-2; J: TRBJ1-5; size: many; CDR3: CASSAGYSNQPQHF; DNA: TGTGCCAGCAGCGCAGGCTATAGCAATCAGCCCCAGCATTTT
D: TRBD1; V: TRBV11-2; J: TRBJ2-5; size: many; CDR3: CASSLSDRETQYF; DNA: TGTGCCAGCAGCCTATCGGACAGGGAGACCCAGTACTTC
D: -; V: TRBV20-1; J: TRBJ1-1; size: many; CDR3: CSATHGSALNTEAFF; DNA: TGCAGTGCAACCCACGGGTCAGCTTTGAACACTGAAGCTTTCTTT
D: -; V: TRBV20-1; J: TRBJ1-5; size: few; CDR3: CSATQAGLSVAFLPNQPQHF; DNA: TGCAGTGCTACCCAGGCTGGTTTGTCAGTGGCTTTTTTACCCAATCAGCCCCAGCATTTT
D: TRBD2; V: TRBV15; J: TRBJ2-3; size: few; CDR3: CATSRDREREAPDTQYF; DNA: TGTGCCACCAGCAGAGATCGAGAGCGGGAGGCCCCAGATACGCAGTATTTT
D: TRBD1; V: TRBV7-2; J: TRBJ2-3; size: many; CDR3: CASSLQGFDTQYF; DNA: TGTGCCAGCAGCCTACAGGGGTTTGATACGCAGTATTTT
D: -; V: TRBV7-9; J: TRBJ2-7; size: few; CDR3: CASSFPLSYEQYF; DNA: TGTGCCAGCAGCTTTCCCTTATCTTACGAGCAGTACTTC
D: TRBD2; V: TRBV11-1; J: TRBJ2-5; size: -; CDR3: CASSQDASGGASETQYF; DNA: TGTGCCAGCAGCCAAGACGCTAGCGGGGGGGCCAGTGAGACCCAGTACTTC
D: TRBD2; V: TRBV3-1; J: TRBJ2-7; size: -; CDR3: CASSQPIAGVAHEQYF; DNA: TGTGCCAGCAGCCAGCCCATAGCGGGAGTAGCCCACGAGCAGTACTTC
D: -; V: TRBV30; J: TRBJ2-1; size: many; CDR3: CAWSVIRSNYNEQFF; DNA: TGTGCCTGGAGTGTAATACGATCCAACTACAATGAGCAGTTCTTC
D: -; V: TRBV12-3/TRBV12-4; J: TRBJ1-1; size: many; CDR3: CASIPGRWAETEAFF; DNA: TGTGCCAGCATCCCAGGGAGGTGGGCCGAGACTGAAGCTTTCTTT
D: -; V: TRBV27; J: TRBJ1-5; size: few; CDR3: CASSLGSPGGQPQHF; DNA: TGTGCCAGCAGTTTAGGGTCCCCAGGCGGTCAGCCCCAGCATTTT
D: TRBD1; V: TRBV11-2; J: TRBJ2-3; size: -; CDR3: CASNPKPGTGSRFRRGTDTQYF; DNA: TGTGCCAGCAACCCCAAACCCGGGACAGGGTCACGTTTTCGTCGGGGCACAGATACGCAGTATTTT
D: -; V: TRBV2; J: TRBJ1-2; size: many; CDR3: CASSARGAGGYTF; DNA: TGTGCCAGCAGTGCTCGAGGGGCTGGTGGCTACACCTTC
D: -; V: TRBV5-1; J: TRBJ1-5; size: many; CDR3: CASSSGAQAPQHF; DNA: TGCGCCAGCAGCTCGGGTGCCCAGGCGCCCCAGCATTTT
D: -; V: TRBV2; J: TRBJ1-2; size: many; CDR3: CAIGRVYGYTF; DNA: TGTGCCATCGGTCGGGTCTATGGCTACACCTTC
D: -; V: TRBV11-1; J: TRBJ1-2; size: many; CDR3: CASSLGTNYGYTF; DNA: TGTGCCAGCTCTTTAGGAACTAACTATGGCTACACCTTC
D: -; V: TRBV7-3; J: TRBJ1-5; size: -; CDR3: CASSQGPNFNQPQHF; DNA: TGTGCCAGCAGCCAAGGGCCGAACTTCAATCAGCCCCAGCATTTT
D: -; V: TRBV19; J: TRBJ1-5; size: many; CDR3: CASSVRQSNQPQHF; DNA: TGTGCCAGTAGTGTCCGACAGAGCAATCAGCCCCAGCATTTT
D: TRBD2; V: TRBV12-3/TRBV12-4; J: TRBJ2-3; size: -; CDR3: CASSGLLAGWRGTDTQYF; DNA: TGTGCCAGCAGTGGATTACTAGCGGGGTGGAGGGGCACAGATACGCAGTATTTT
D: TRBD2; V: TRBV4-1; J: TRBJ2-5; size: many; CDR3: CASRASGTSGQETQYF; DNA: TGCGCCAGCAGGGCTTCCGGGACTAGCGGGCAAGAGACCCAGTACTTC
D: -; V: TRBV5-1; J: TRBJ2-2; size: many; CDR3: CASSLVGLNRALAGTGELFF; DNA: TGCGCCAGCAGCTTGGTTGGCCTTAATCGCGCCCTCGCGGGGACCGGGGAGCTGTTTTTT
D: TRBD2; V: TRBV7-2; J: TRBJ2-1; size: many; CDR3: CASSLLAGGPFNEQFF; DNA: TGTGCCAGCAGCCTCCTAGCGGGAGGGCCGTTCAATGAGCAGTTCTTC
D: -; V: TRBV6-1; J: TRBJ2-7; size: many; CDR3: CASSETYSYEQYF; DNA: TGTGCCAGCAGTGAAACCTACTCCTACGAGCAGTACTTC
D: -; V: TRBV27; J: TRBJ2-3; size: many; CDR3: CASSFRVEHTDTQYF; DNA: TGTGCCAGCAGTTTCCGGGTGGAACACACAGATACGCAGTATTTT
D: TRBD1; V: TRBV11-2; J: TRBJ2-7; size: many; CDR3: CASSAGGTYEQYF; DNA: TGTGCCAGCAGCGCAGGGGGAACCTACGAGCAGTACTTC
D: -; V: TRBV5-1; J: TRBJ2-2; size: many; CDR3: CASSVAGLVLNTGELFF; DNA: TGCGCCAGCAGCGTCGCGGGACTTGTACTCAACACCGGGGAGCTGTTTTTT
D: TRBD2; V: TRBV4-3; J: TRBJ2-5; size: many; CDR3: CASSQELAGVGYQETQYF; DNA: TGCGCCAGCAGCCAAGAACTAGCGGGAGTTGGGTACCAAGAGACCCAGTACTTC
D: TRBD1; V: TRBV24-1; J: TRBJ1-1; size: many; CDR3: CATSDSGTGGYTEAFF; DNA: TGTGCCACCAGTGACTCCGGGACAGGGGGCTACACTGAAGCTTTCTTT